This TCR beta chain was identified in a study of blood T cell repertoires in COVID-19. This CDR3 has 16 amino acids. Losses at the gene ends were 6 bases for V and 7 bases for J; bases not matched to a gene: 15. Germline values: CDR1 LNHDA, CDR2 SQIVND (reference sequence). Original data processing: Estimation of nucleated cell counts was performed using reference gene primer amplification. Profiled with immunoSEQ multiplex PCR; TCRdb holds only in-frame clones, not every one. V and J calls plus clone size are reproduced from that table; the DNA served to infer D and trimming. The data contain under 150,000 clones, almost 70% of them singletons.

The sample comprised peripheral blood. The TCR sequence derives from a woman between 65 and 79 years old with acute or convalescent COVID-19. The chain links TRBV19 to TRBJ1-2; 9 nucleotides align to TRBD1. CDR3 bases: TGTGCCAGTAGCCTGACAGGGGGTCCCCCGATGGCTGGCTACACCTTC. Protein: CASSLTGGPPMAGYTF.